The 19 T cell receptor beta chains reported below all come from one sample, sequenced in a study of shared clonotypes between healthy human individuals. Clones were sequenced by immunoSEQ multiplex PCR, and TCRdb holds only the in-frame ones, with some missing. The sample consists of 640,000 or so clones, about 78% of them appearing once. The sample comprised memory CD4+ T cells sorted from blood. Sample subset: CD45RA-negative fraction. Receptors were obtained from a woman under 40 in good health.

This clone was recorded many times. The V call is TRBV4-1, the J call TRBJ2-4, with D perhaps matching TRBD1 (6 bases). There are 15 residues in the CDR3. CDR1 and CDR2 (germline): MGHRA, YSYEKL. Trimming took off 2 bases at V and 4 bases at J, with 12 bases between the two ends. The CDR3 coding sequence is TGCGCCAGCAGCCAAAGCATCGACAGGAAAAACATTCAGTACTTC. Protein product: CASSQSIDRKNIQYF.

This clone was observed once. The CDR3 DNA reads as TGTGCCAGCAGCGCCCGGGACAGGGGTCTATATGAGCAGTTCTTC. It yields the protein CASSARDRGLYEQFF. The rearrangement links TRBV7-8 to TRBJ2-1; 10 bases are a match to TRBD1. Germline V gene sequence: CDR1 SGHVS, CDR2 FQNEAQ. V gave up 5 bases and J gave up 8 bases; unmatched junction bases: 9. The CDR3 loop spans 15 amino acids.

This clone was recorded many times. As DNA, the CDR3 is TGTGCCAGCGTGCTGACCCGCACAGATACGCAGTATTTT. Translated, it gives CASVLTRTDTQYF. The chain joins TRBV2 to TRBJ2-3, with unresolved D. Deletions cut 8 bases from V and 1 base from J, with 10 bases between. This CDR3 is built from 13 residues. From germline, CDR1 is SNHLY and CDR2 FYNNEI.

This rearrangement joins TRBV5-1 to TRBJ2-7, with 8 nucleotides matching TRBD2. The CDR3 is 15 residues long. The germline CDR1 and CDR2 sequences are SGHRS and YFSETQ. V shed 0 bases, J shed 6 bases, and the junction held 8 bases outside the gene matches. The DNA for the CDR3 is TGCGCCAGCAGCTTGGTAGGAAGCGGGAGCCCCGAGCAGTACTTC. Translation: CASSLVGSGSPEQYF. The entire variable domain, with the rest obtained from reference TRBV5-1 and TRBJ2-7, is as follows: KAGVTQTPRYLIKTRGQQVTLSCSPISGHRSVSWYQQTPGQGLQFLFEYFSETQRNKGNFPGRFSGRQFSNSRSEMNVSTLELGDSALYLCASSLVGSGSPEQYFGPGTRLTVT.

V is TRBV7-8 and J is TRBJ2-3; the match to TRBD2 covers 8 bases. Unmatched junction bases numbered 9, after V lost 1 base and J lost 9 bases. CDR3 length: 15 amino acids. Germline-derived CDR1 and CDR2 are SGHVS and FQNEAQ. DNA of the CDR3: TGTGCCAGCAGCTTAGTTGGTTCTAGCGGGTCCACGCAGTATTTT. It is translated as CASSLVGSSGSTQYF.

This chain joins TRBV28 and TRBJ2-1; TRBD2 matches at 9 bases. The CDR3 has 13 residues. Germline V gene data show CDR1 as MDHEN and CDR2 as SYDVKM. The trim removed 8 bases at V and 2 bases at J, leaving 1 base unmatched. DNA of the CDR3: TGTGCCAGCGTAGCGGGAGCCTACAATGAGCAGTTCTTC. This gives the protein CASVAGAYNEQFF.

The rearrangement links TRBV5-1 to TRBJ2-1, with 11 bases lining up with TRBD2. The V gene's germline CDR1 is SGHRS and CDR2 YFSETQ. With 4 bases clipped from V and 3 bases from J, the junction kept 9 bases outside the gene matches. There are 17 residues in the CDR3. In DNA, the CDR3 is TGCGCCAGCAGCCTTATAGGGCTAGCGGGAGGCTACAATGAGCAGTTCTTC. It codes for CASSLIGLAGGYNEQFF.

The rearrangement joins TRBV19 to TRBJ1-5; D is unclear. This CDR3 comprises 14 residues. CDR1 and CDR2 (germline): LNHDA, SQIVND (reference sequence). V lost 4 bases and J lost 2, with 9 bases in between. The CDR3 DNA follows: TGTGCCAGTAGTACTTTGGCGGGCAATCAGCCCCAGCATTTT. This sequence encodes CASSTLAGNQPQHF.

This clone was counted a single time. The chain joins TRBV11-1 to TRBJ1-5; no clear D gene. The CDR3 consists of 13 residues. Germline V gives CDR1 SGHAT, CDR2 FQDESV (reference sequence). V lost 0 bases, J lost 5 bases, and 5 bases lay in between. In DNA form, the CDR3 reads TGTGCCAGCAGCTTAGCGTCAGATCAGCCCCAGCATTTT. Its protein is CASSLASDQPQHF.

Details on this clone: A much larger clone lies one base from this, so it may be a read error. This same CDR3 is encoded by further DNA sequences in the sample. This rearrangement joins TRBV5-1 to TRBJ2-1; D not resolved. CDR1 is SGHRS and CDR2 is YFSETQ in the germline V gene. The CDR3 consists of 15 residues. Trimming shortened V by 3 bases and J by 0 bases, and 10 bases separated the two germline ends. The CDR3 is CASSSDTSSYNEQFF. DNA of the CDR3: TGCGCCAGCAGCTCAGACACGAGCTCCTACAATGAGCAGTTCTTC.

On this clone: Other DNA variants within this sample encode the same CDR3. The chain uses TRBV19 and TRBJ2-3; a weak D match, TRBD1 (6 bases). The CDR3 is made up of 13 amino acids. The V end lost 3 bases, the J end lost 3 bases, and 7 bases lay between the germline ends. CDR1 is LNHDA and CDR2 is SQIVND in the germline V gene (reference sequence). CDR3 sequence (DNA): TGTGCCAGTAGTATCCAGGGGACAGATACGCAGTATTTT. Amino acid sequence: CASSIQGTDTQYF.

V usage is TRBV7-3 and J usage is TRBJ1-2; the D is unclear. Germline V gene data show CDR1 as SGHTA and CDR2 as FQGTGA. The CDR3 has 14 residues. Trimming took off 2 bases at V and 2 bases at J, with 9 bases between the two ends. CDR3 nucleotides: TGTGCCAGCAGCTTAGACGCGGGAAACTATGGCTACACCTTC. Its translation is CASSLDAGNYGYTF.

The V call is TRBV7-9, the J call TRBJ2-7; no firm D call. Germline-derived CDR1 and CDR2 are SEHNR and FQNEAQ (reference sequence). Deletions cut 2 bases from V and 2 bases from J, with 4 bases between. The CDR3 has 12 amino acids. Here the CDR3 reads CASSLLAYEQYF. The DNA for the CDR3 is TGTGCCAGCAGCTTACTAGCCTACGAGCAGTACTTC. Using reference TRBV7-9 and TRBJ2-7 for the parts outside the CDR3, the full variable domain is DTGVSQNPRHKITKRGQNVTFRCDPISEHNRLYWYRQTLGQGPEFLTYFQNEAQLEKSRLLSDRFSAERPKGSFSTLEIQRTEQGDSAMYLCASSLLAYEQYFGPGTRLTVT.

The chain combines TRBV9 with TRBJ1-2; D is undetermined. Looked up from germline, CDR1 is SGDLS and CDR2 is YYNGEE. The CDR3 covers 16 residues. Trimming removed 4 bases at V and 2 bases at J, with 18 bases between. The chain's CDR3 is CASSPPALRENYGYTF. The CDR3 DNA sequence: TGTGCCAGCAGCCCTCCCGCCCTACGGGAAAACTATGGCTACACCTTC.

The sample holds one count of this clone. V gene TRBV4-1 combines with J gene TRBJ2-1, with 7 bases lining up with TRBD1. Germline CDR1 MGHRA, CDR2 YSYEKL. The CDR3 length is 16 residues. V shed 0 bases, J shed 5 bases, and the junction held 7 bases outside the gene matches. Here the CDR3 reads CASSQDQNRGNNEQFF. The CDR3, as DNA: TGCGCCAGCAGCCAAGATCAAAACAGGGGCAACAATGAGCAGTTCTTC.

This rearrangement joins TRBV5-6 to TRBJ2-2; D not resolved. The CDR3 covers 16 residues. V was pared by 0 bases and J by 2 bases, with 11 bases between. Germline CDR1 and CDR2: SGHDT and YYEEEE. This CDR3 reads CASSLDATVNTGELFF. The CDR3 DNA is TGTGCCAGCAGCTTGGATGCGACGGTAAACACCGGGGAGCTGTTTTTT.

This clone was detected ten times or more. The rearrangement joins TRBV27 to TRBJ2-7; the match to TRBD1 covers 7 bases. Germline V CDR1 and CDR2: MNHEY, SMNVEV (reference sequence). V lost 6 bases to trimming and J lost 4 bases; unmatched junction nucleotides: 12. There are 15 residues in the CDR3. The CDR3 region is CASSSRGGLLYEQYF. CDR3 sequence (DNA): TGTGCCAGCAGCAGTCGAGGGGGCCTTCTTTACGAGCAGTACTTC.

The rearrangement uses TRBV4-2 and TRBJ2-7; D unclear. Looked up from germline, CDR1 is LGHNA and CDR2 is YNFKEQ. This CDR3 contains 14 residues. V gave up 1 base and J gave up 4 bases, with 11 bases separating them. The CDR3 protein is CASSQGGSAYEQYF. The DNA of the CDR3 is TGTGCCAGCAGCCAAGGGGGTAGTGCGTACGAGCAGTACTTC.

This rearrangement joins TRBV2 to TRBJ2-5; TRBD1 matches at 7 bases. The CDR3 runs 16 residues. CDR1 is SNHLY, CDR2 FYNNEI, per germline. The ends lost 4 bases at V and 4 bases at J; junction bases unmatched: 12. CDR3 in amino acids: CASSAVNYRGGETQYF. CDR3 sequence (DNA): TGTGCCAGCAGTGCCGTAAATTACAGGGGTGGAGAGACCCAGTACTTC.